The 20 T cell receptor beta chains listed next were all sequenced from one sample in a study of T cell responses to AZD1222 COVID-19 vaccine. Sequenced by immunoSEQ multiplex PCR; TCRdb stores in-frame clones only, minus some. The data show roughly 140,000 clones, 91% seen once. The material sequenced was peripheral blood, taken on day 0 of AZD1222 vaccination. These receptors were obtained from an adult in good health.

The gene calls are TRBV2 and TRBJ2-7; D remains unclear. The germline V gene has CDR1 SNHLY and CDR2 FYNNEI. The CDR3 is made up of 12 amino acids. V was trimmed by 8 bases and J by 5 bases, leaving 13 bases between them. The DNA of the CDR3 is TGTGCCAGCCTCGATGACTGGGACGAGCAGTACTTC. Protein: CASLDDWDEQYF.

The chain is built from TRBV6-6 and TRBJ1-6, with D unresolved. V lost 0 bases and J lost 10, with 7 bases in between. Per the germline V gene, CDR1 is MNHNY and CDR2 is SVGAGI (reference sequence). The CDR3 is 13 residues long. The CDR3 sequence: CASSYSGESPLHF. Here the CDR3 DNA reads TGTGCCAGCAGTTACTCCGGGGAATCACCCCTCCACTTT.

The rearrangement uses TRBV5-8 and TRBJ2-1, with D possibly matching TRBD2 (5 bases). Germline V CDR1 and CDR2: SGHTS, YDEGEE. V was shortened by 4 bases and J by 4 bases, with 12 bases between the two germline ends. The CDR3 spans 14 residues. In nucleotides, the CDR3 is TGTGCCAGCAGCCGGTCTTGGACTTACAATGAGCAGTTCTTC. It translates to CASSRSWTYNEQFF.

V usage is TRBV5-6 and J usage is TRBJ1-2; 10 nucleotides match TRBD1. The CDR3 consists of 13 residues. J was trimmed by 8 bases and V by 3 bases; bases with no gene match: 4. Germline assignment: CDR1 SGHDT and CDR2 YYEEEE. CDR3 protein: CASSSTGGEGYTF. The CDR3 DNA is TGTGCCAGCAGCTCGACAGGGGGCGAAGGCTACACCTTC.

The rearrangement joins TRBV7-2 to TRBJ1-1; no reliable D call. CDR3 length equals 14 residues. The V gene lost 0 bases and the J gene lost 6 bases, with 11 bases spanning the gap. Germline loops: CDR1 SGHTA, CDR2 FQGNSA. The CDR3 sequence: CASSLALWSAEAFF. The DNA for the CDR3 is TGTGCCAGCAGCTTAGCCTTGTGGAGCGCTGAAGCTTTCTTT.

The chain carries TRBV2 and TRBJ2-3, with 7 bases matching TRBD2. The CDR3 has 12 residues. CDR1 is SNHLY, CDR2 FYNNEI, per germline. V shed 9 bases and J 1 base; nucleotides not matched to a gene: 1. CDR3 loop: CASGGGTDTQYF. DNA of the CDR3: TGTGCCAGTGGGGGGGGCACAGATACGCAGTATTTT.

The chain has TRBV11-2 and TRBJ2-1; no firm D call. In germline, CDR1 is SGHAT, CDR2 FQNNGV. V was clipped by 6 bases and J by 0 bases, with 12 bases between them. CDR3 length equals 15 residues. The CDR3 DNA follows: TGTGCCAGCAGGGACCTAGGAAGCTCCTACAATGAGCAGTTCTTC. Encoded protein: CASRDLGSSYNEQFF.

The rearrangement uses TRBV19 and TRBJ2-1; 8 bases fit TRBD1. Trimming removed 4 bases from V and 4 bases from J; junction bases left unmatched: 6. This CDR3 contains 15 residues. In germline, CDR1 is LNHDA, CDR2 SQIVND (reference sequence). The CDR3 spells CASSTPGQEYNEQFF. The CDR3 DNA reads as TGTGCCAGTAGTACGCCGGGACAGGAATACAATGAGCAGTTCTTC.

This chain joins TRBV28 and TRBJ1-1, with 11 bases identical to TRBD1. CDR1 and CDR2 (germline): MDHEN, SYDVKM. The junction had 10 bases not matched to a gene; V was cut back by 5 bases and J by 5 bases. The CDR3 is made up of 16 amino acids. The CDR3 nucleotides are TGTGCCAGCAGTATCCGGGACAGGGGGTTTGCGACTGAAGCTTTCTTT. Amino acid sequence: CASSIRDRGFATEAFF. Supplemented by reference TRBV28 and TRBJ1-1, the full variable domain reads DVKVTQSSRYLVKRTGEKVFLECVQDMDHENMFWYRQDPGLGLRLIYFSYDVKMKEKGDIPEGYSVSREKKERFSLILESASTNQTSMYLCASSIRDRGFATEAFFGQGTRLTVV.

The rearrangement links TRBV7-9 to TRBJ1-5, with TRBD1 identical over 7 bases. The germline V gene has CDR1 SEHNR and CDR2 FQNEAQ (reference sequence). The CDR3 consists of 14 residues. Trimming at V came to 5 bases and at J to 6 bases, leaving 7 bases not matched to a gene. For the CDR3, the DNA is TGTGCCAGCAGCAACAGGGGACCCCGTCAGCCCCAGCATTTT. It specifies CASSNRGPRQPQHF. The full variable domain, its missing parts supplied by reference TRBV7-9 and TRBJ1-5, is DTGVSQNPRHKITKRGQNVTFRCDPISEHNRLYWYRQTLGQGPEFLTYFQNEAQLEKSRLLSDRFSAERPKGSFSTLEIQRTEQGDSAMYLCASSNRGPRQPQHFGDGTRLSIL.

J is TRBJ1-2 and V is TRBV19; D uncertain. The V gene lost 5 bases and the J gene lost 4 bases, with 14 bases spanning the gap. The CDR3 extends over 14 amino acids. CDR1 is LNHDA, CDR2 SQIVND, per germline (reference sequence). CDR3 coding DNA: TGTGCCAGTAGTTCCCTTGGAGTTTCCTATGGCTACACCTTC. It encodes CASSSLGVSYGYTF.

The rearrangement links TRBV29-1 to TRBJ2-2; D perhaps matches TRBD1 (5 bases). Germline loops: CDR1 SQVTM, CDR2 ANQGSEA. CDR3 size: 15 residues. The V and J ends lost 3 bases and 6 bases respectively, with 17 bases between them. CDR3 nucleotide sequence: TGCAGCGTTGAGTCGTACGGCAGGGAAGCCGGGGAGCTGTTTTTT. Protein sequence: CSVESYGREAGELFF.

This rearrangement joins TRBV7-9 to TRBJ2-1; D may be TRBD1 or TRBD2 (5 bases each). CDR1 is SEHNR, CDR2 FQNEAQ, per germline (reference sequence). This CDR3 is built from 15 residues. V was clipped by 2 bases and J by 0 bases, with 8 bases between them. The CDR3 spells CASSLPGSSYNEQFF. CDR3 coding DNA: TGTGCCAGCAGCTTACCAGGGAGCTCCTACAATGAGCAGTTCTTC.

The chain uses TRBV5-1 and TRBJ2-1, with TRBD1 matching 7 bases. The CDR3 runs to 13 residues. CDR1 and CDR2 from the germline V gene are SGHRS and YFSETQ. V was clipped by 4 bases and J by 9 bases; unmatched bases: 7. CDR3 amino acids: CASSLRQGGEQFF. In DNA form, the CDR3 reads TGCGCCAGCAGCCTCCGACAGGGCGGTGAGCAGTTCTTC.

The chain employs TRBV4-1 and TRBJ2-7, with D perhaps TRBD1 (6 bases). V was clipped by 2 bases and J by 2 bases, with 10 bases between them. Germline lookup yields CDR1 MGHRA and CDR2 YSYEKL. The CDR3 contains 14 residues. The CDR3 reads CASSQQDSPYEQYF. CDR3 sequence (DNA): TGCGCCAGCAGCCAACAGGACAGTCCCTACGAGCAGTACTTC.

The chain uses TRBV7-9 and TRBJ2-5; no clear D. Trimming cost V 10 bases and J 4 bases, with 4 bases left between them. Germline V gene data show CDR1 as SEHNR and CDR2 as FQNEAQ (reference sequence). This CDR3 comprises 9 residues. This CDR3 is CATVETQYF. For the CDR3, the DNA is TGTGCCACCGTAGAGACCCAGTACTTC.

The chain uses TRBV5-1 and TRBJ1-1; D possibly corresponds to TRBD1 (5 bases). V dropped 0 bases and J dropped 1 base, with 10 bases sitting between them. The CDR3 is 15 amino acids. Germline V lookup: CDR1 SGHRS, CDR2 YFSETQ. This CDR3 is CASSLETGGNTEAFF. The CDR3 DNA is TGCGCCAGCAGCTTGGAAACAGGTGGGAACACTGAAGCTTTCTTT. Together with reference TRBV5-1 and TRBJ1-1, the CDR3 gives the full variable domain: KAGVTQTPRYLIKTRGQQVTLSCSPISGHRSVSWYQQTPGQGLQFLFEYFSETQRNKGNFPGRFSGRQFSNSRSEMNVSTLELGDSALYLCASSLETGGNTEAFFGQGTRLTVV.

This clone was observed once. V is TRBV5-8 and J is TRBJ1-2; D is perhaps TRBD1 (5 bases). This CDR3 has 16 amino acids. Germline CDR1 reads SGHTS; CDR2 reads YDEGEE. V dropped 4 bases and J dropped 0 bases, with 16 bases sitting between them. CDR3 nucleotide sequence: TGTGCCAGCAGCCCCAGGGCAACCTTCACTAACTATGGCTACACCTTC. Amino acids: CASSPRATFTNYGYTF. Based on the CDR3 plus reference TRBV5-8 and TRBJ1-2, the full variable domain is EAGVTQSPTHLIKTRGQQATLRCSPISGHTSVYWYQQALGLGLQFLLWYDEGEERNRGNFPPRFSGRQFPNYSSELNVNALELEDSALYLCASSPRATFTNYGYTFGSGTRLTVV.

V and J are TRBV4-1 and TRBJ2-7, with 9 positions matching TRBD1. The V gene's germline CDR1 is MGHRA and CDR2 YSYEKL. The ends lost 3 bases at V and 3 bases at J; junction bases unmatched: 3. The CDR3 loop spans 14 amino acids. Here the CDR3 reads CASSQGTGFYEQYF. The CDR3 DNA reads TGCGCCAGCAGCCAGGGGACAGGGTTCTACGAGCAGTACTTC.

The chain is built from TRBV15 and TRBJ1-5; TRBD1 might be the D (5 bases). CDR3 length equals 14 residues. V shed 9 bases and J shed 0 bases, with 12 bases lying between them. The V gene's germline CDR1 is LNHNV and CDR2 YYDKDF (reference sequence). The CDR3 here is CATRGSVSNQPQHF. In DNA, the CDR3 is TGTGCCACGAGGGGATCCGTTAGCAATCAGCCCCAGCATTTT.